The 20 T cell receptor beta chains below were found in one sample sequenced in a study of shared clonotypes between healthy human individuals. The method was immunoSEQ multiplex PCR; TCRdb's version includes in-frame clones alone and lacks a portion of them. The table includes more than 600,000 clones, roughly nine tenths detected once. Only CD45RO-negative cells positively selected for CCR7 counted as naive CD8 cells, so terminally differentiated effector memory CD45RA+ cells were excluded. The sequenced sample was naive CD8+ T cells sorted from blood. The receptor source for this set is a man aged 25 to 40 in good health.

The V call is TRBV9, the J call TRBJ1-1; D uncertain. The germline V gene encodes CDR1 SGDLS and CDR2 YYNGEE. There are 13 residues in the CDR3. V gave up 0 bases and J gave up 4 bases, with 7 bases separating them. CDR3 sequence reads: CASSVGSGTEAFF. Here the CDR3 DNA reads TGTGCCAGCAGCGTAGGATCGGGCACTGAAGCTTTCTTT.

The chain uses TRBV5-1 and TRBJ2-7; tentative D call: TRBD2 (5 bases). V gave up 5 bases and J gave up 3 bases, with 9 bases separating them. The CDR3 contains 12 residues. Germline V gene data show CDR1 as SGHRS and CDR2 as YFSETQ. The CDR3 nucleotides read TGCGCCAGCAGGGATGAGGGCTACGAGCAGTACTTC. Protein product: CASRDEGYEQYF.

In this sample, this clone turned up once. This chain joins TRBV6-5 and TRBJ2-7; D is uncertain. This CDR3 is built from 14 residues. Trimming removed 2 bases from V and 0 bases from J, with 8 bases in between. Looked up from germline, CDR1 is MNHEY and CDR2 is SVGAGI. The CDR3 spells CASSYTTRSYEQYF. The CDR3 DNA follows: TGTGCCAGCAGTTACACGACCCGCTCCTACGAGCAGTACTTC.

The rearrangement joins TRBV4-1 to TRBJ2-3, with D hard to call. The CDR3 length is 15 residues. Germline-derived CDR1 and CDR2 are MGHRA and YSYEKL. The V and J ends lost 4 bases and 4 bases respectively, with 15 bases between them. The CDR3 nucleotides read TGCGCCAGCAGCCCGCCTCCAATGTCCCCAGATACGCAGTATTTT. Its protein product is CASSPPPMSPDTQYF.

The chain links TRBV4-1 to TRBJ2-2; TRBD1 matches at 10 bases. Germline-derived CDR1 and CDR2 are MGHRA and YSYEKL. CDR3 size: 17 residues. V lost 0 bases, J lost 5 bases, and 6 bases stayed unmatched. This chain's CDR3 is CASSQEDRGDETGELFF. CDR3 DNA sequence: TGCGCCAGCAGCCAAGAGGACAGGGGGGATGAGACCGGGGAGCTGTTTTTT.

The chain carries TRBV10-1 and TRBJ2-1; no clear D. Trimming pared 3 bases from V and 7 bases from J, leaving 10 bases between. Germline CDR1 is WNHNN and CDR2 is SYGVQD (reference sequence). The CDR3 is made up of 13 amino acids. The CDR3 loop is CASSEGNKNEQFF. In DNA form, the CDR3 reads TGCGCCAGCAGTGAAGGGAACAAAAATGAGCAGTTCTTC.

V is TRBV5-4 and J is TRBJ1-1; no clear D gene. The ends were cut back, 0 bases at V and 1 base at J, with 13 bases in the middle. CDR1 SGHNT and CDR2 YYREEE come from the germline V gene (reference sequence). The CDR3 spans 16 residues. As DNA, the CDR3 is TGTGCCAGCAGCTTGGAGGCAGTACTACAGAACACTGAAGCTTTCTTT. Residues: CASSLEAVLQNTEAFF.

On this clone itself: Other DNA sequences within the sample encode an identical CDR3. V and J are TRBV27 and TRBJ2-1; D ambiguous. The germline V and J ends were trimmed by 2 bases and 5 bases, with 7 bases remaining between them. The CDR3 is 13 residues long. Germline CDR1 and CDR2: MNHEY and SMNVEV (reference sequence). DNA for the CDR3: TGTGCCAGCAGTTTAGGCCAGAACAATGAGCAGTTCTTC. Amino acid sequence: CASSLGQNNEQFF.

V is TRBV11-2 and J is TRBJ2-2; D remains ambiguous. The CDR3 loop spans 16 amino acids. The germline gives CDR1 SGHAT, CDR2 FQNNGV. Trimming pared 5 bases from V and 5 bases from J, leaving 18 bases between. CDR3: CASSPTTSIGTGELFF. The DNA of the CDR3 is TGTGCCAGCAGCCCAACGACCTCGATCGGGACCGGGGAGCTGTTTTTT.

The chain couples TRBV19 to TRBJ1-5; D is undetermined. Trimming removed 5 bases from V and 3 bases from J, with 14 bases in between. Germline loops: CDR1 LNHDA, CDR2 SQIVND (reference sequence). This CDR3 is 15 amino acids long. CDR3 sequence: CASSGESSVNQPQHF. Here the CDR3 DNA reads TGTGCCAGTAGTGGGGAGTCATCGGTCAATCAGCCCCAGCATTTT.

The V call is TRBV29-1, the J call TRBJ1-1; 7 nucleotides agree with TRBD1. Looked up from germline, CDR1 is SQVTM and CDR2 is ANQGSEA. The CDR3 has 15 amino acids. CDR3 loop: CNVLSRGGRNTEAFF. As DNA, the CDR3 is TGCAACGTATTGAGTCGAGGGGGCCGGAACACTGAAGCTTTCTTT.

This chain links TRBV27 with TRBJ2-1; D might be TRBD1 or TRBD2, each matching 5 bases. Germline V CDR1 and CDR2: MNHEY, SMNVEV (reference sequence). The CDR3 has 15 residues. Trimming pared 5 bases from V and 3 bases from J, leaving 14 bases between. The CDR3 loop is CASSPGTTVYNEQFF. DNA of the CDR3: TGTGCCAGCAGTCCGGGGACGACGGTCTACAATGAGCAGTTCTTC.

The chain combines TRBV27 with TRBJ2-7; D unresolved. Looked up from germline, CDR1 is MNHEY and CDR2 is SMNVEV (reference sequence). With 6 bases removed from V and 3 bases from J, the gap between germline ends came to 15 bases. The CDR3 covers 14 residues. This chain's CDR3 is CASRKATAVYEQYF. The CDR3 DNA reads as TGTGCCAGCAGAAAGGCCACAGCCGTCTACGAGCAGTACTTC.

The chain combines TRBV29-1 with TRBJ1-3; the D is unclear. Germline CDR1 and CDR2: SQVTM and ANQGSEA. Trimming took off 5 bases at V and 0 bases at J, with 14 bases between the two ends. The length of the CDR3 is 15 residues. CDR3: CSVTLSGDSGNTIYF. DNA of the CDR3: TGCAGCGTTACGCTATCAGGAGACTCTGGAAACACCATATATTTT.

Ten or more counts support this clone. V gene TRBV7-9 combines with J gene TRBJ2-1; TRBD1 matches at 7 bases. The CDR3 runs to 13 residues. Germline V gene sequence: CDR1 SEHNR, CDR2 FQNEAQ (reference sequence). V lost 3 bases, J lost 8 bases, and 4 bases stayed unmatched. The CDR3 DNA reads as TGTGCCAGCAGCTTGGACAGGTTCGATGAGCAGTTCTTC. Translating it yields CASSLDRFDEQFF.

This rearrangement joins TRBV5-6 to TRBJ1-2; no clear D gene. This CDR3 region has 13 residues. Looked up from germline, CDR1 is SGHDT and CDR2 is YYEEEE. V was trimmed by 9 bases and J by 1 base, leaving 13 bases between them. CDR3 DNA sequence: TGTGCCACCCGTGGTCAGGATAACTATGGCTACACCTTC. Translated: CATRGQDNYGYTF.

This chain joins TRBV6-1 and TRBJ2-7; 9 positions match TRBD1. Germline V gives CDR1 MNHNS, CDR2 SASEGT. CDR3 length: 17 residues. V shed 4 bases, J shed 5 bases, and the junction held 15 bases outside the gene matches. CDR3 protein: CASSGGATTGGYDEQYF. Written as DNA, the CDR3 is TGTGCCAGCAGTGGTGGGGCAACGACAGGGGGATACGACGAGCAGTACTTC.

This rearrangement joins TRBV4-3 to TRBJ2-1; 12 nucleotides match TRBD1. The CDR3 is 15 amino acids. CDR1 LGHNA and CDR2 YSLEER come from the germline V gene. V shed 0 bases, J shed 8 bases, and the junction held 2 bases outside the gene matches. CDR3 nucleotide sequence: TGCGCCAGCAGCCAAGATGGGACAGGGGGCCATGAGCAGTTCTTC. Translated, it gives CASSQDGTGGHEQFF.

The rearrangement uses TRBV27 and TRBJ2-3, with 11 bases fitting TRBD1. Germline V lookup: CDR1 MNHEY, CDR2 SMNVEV (reference sequence). The length of the CDR3 is 19 residues. V shed 9 bases and J 5 bases; nucleotides not matched to a gene: 22. CDR3 nucleotides: TGTGCCAGTTTTGGGTCGGACAGGGGGCGCGGGAGGGCCGTAGATACGCAGTATTTT. Protein product: CASFGSDRGRGRAVDTQYF.

This chain links TRBV2 with TRBJ2-7, with D unclear. Trimming removed 3 bases at V and 3 bases at J, with 12 bases between. Germline V lookup: CDR1 SNHLY, CDR2 FYNNEI. This CDR3 contains 14 residues. CDR3 sequence (DNA): TGTGCCAGCAGTGATTTGCTGGGAAACTACGAGCAGTACTTC. Residues: CASSDLLGNYEQYF.